A selection of T cell receptor beta chains follows, all from one sample in a study of siplizumab effects on memory and regulatory T cells. Assay: immunoSEQ multiplex PCR; the TCRdb copy retains only in-frame clones and omits some. This sample has 100,000 or so clones, with 92% found just once. The sample consisted of Tregs sorted from blood. All receptors derive from a human donor in good health. Both conserved end residues are part of each CDR3. The D gene is left open where the match is weak. Expanded clones get a size class; other rows say once, few or many, or leave the size out.

- | TRBJ2-1 | TRBV30 | - | TGTGCCTGGAGTTTCGGGATTAACAATGAGCAGTTCTTC | CAWSFGINNEQFF
- | TRBJ2-2 | TRBV5-1 | once | TGCGCCAGCAGCTTGGTATTGGCAGTAAACACCGGGGAGCTGTTTTTT | CASSLVLAVNTGELFF
- | TRBJ2-3 | TRBV7-3 | once | TGTGCCAGCAGCCAGGAGGGTAGCGGAAGAGCTAGCACAGATACGCAGTATTTT | CASSQEGSGRASTDTQYF
TRBD1 | TRBJ1-5 | TRBV28 | - | TGTGCCAGCAGTTTCGGTGACAGGGTCGATCAGCCCCAGCATTTT | CASSFGDRVDQPQHF
TRBD2 | TRBJ2-1 | TRBV18 | - | TGTGCCAGCTCACTTATAGCGGGAGTGGTCTACAATGAGCAGTTCTTC | CASSLIAGVVYNEQFF
TRBD2 | TRBJ2-7 | TRBV9 | - | TGTGCCAGCAGCTCAGGACTAGCTCTTACGCCCCGCGAGCAGTACTTC | CASSSGLALTPREQYF
- | TRBJ1-2 | TRBV11-1 | - | TGTGCCAGCAGCTTCGTCCAGCGTAACTATGGCTACACCTTC | CASSFVQRNYGYTF
TRBD2 | TRBJ2-3 | TRBV5-1 | - | TGCGCCAGCAGCTGGAGCGGGAGGGCCACAAATACGCAGTATTTT | CASSWSGRATNTQYF
- | TRBJ2-7 | TRBV5-8 | - | TGTGCCAGCAGCTCAAACAGGGTCAGCTCCTACGAGCAGTACTTC | CASSSNRVSSYEQYF
- | TRBJ2-1 | TRBV15 | - | TGTGCCACCAGCAGCGGGACGGCCTACAATGAGCAGTTCTTC | CATSSGTAYNEQFF
TRBD1 | TRBJ1-4 | TRBV7-6 | - | TGTGCCAGCAGCGAACAGGGGGCGGATGAAAAACTGTTTTTT | CASSEQGADEKLFF
- | TRBJ1-1 | TRBV7-9 | - | TGTGCCAGCAGCTTAGTTAGTGGCGGGGCCGGCACTGAAGCTTTCTTT | CASSLVSGGAGTEAFF
- | TRBJ1-6 | TRBV30 | - | TGTGCCTGGAACAGGGATTCACCCCTCCACTTT | CAWNRDSPLHF
TRBD1 | TRBJ2-5 | TRBV29-1 | - | TGCAGCGGTTCGCAGGGGGCCCTGGAGACCCAGTACTTC | CSGSQGALETQYF
TRBD2 | TRBJ2-1 | TRBV4-2 | - | TGTGCCAGCAGCCAAGAGGGACTAGCTTTGCCAAAGCAGTTCTTC | CASSQEGLALPKQFF
- | TRBJ1-1 | TRBV2 | - | TGTGCCAGCAGGACCGGGACTTTGAACACTGAAGCTTTCTTT | CASRTGTLNTEAFF
- | TRBJ2-5 | TRBV7-8 | - | TGTGCCAGCAGCCAGGGGGGGGTTGGGGCCCAGTACTTC | CASSQGGVGAQYF
- | TRBJ2-5 | TRBV21-1 | - | TGTGCCAGCGGATCGACAGTCCCCCAAGAGACCCAGTACTTC | CASGSTVPQETQYF
- | TRBJ2-5 | TRBV29-1 | - | TGCAGCGTTTGTGAGACATGGGCCCAAGAGACCCAGTACTTC | CSVCETWAQETQYF
- | TRBJ2-5 | TRBV2 | - | TGTGCCAGCAGGACTCTGGGTGGGGTGGAGACCCAGTACTTC | CASRTLGGVETQYF
TRBD1 | TRBJ2-3 | TRBV9 | - | TGTGCCAGCAGCGTCTCCCCGAGGGGGACAGGGGGCTCTTGGGATACGCAGTATTTT | CASSVSPRGTGGSWDTQYF
- | TRBJ2-1 | TRBV11-2 | - | TGTGCCAGCAGCTTAGGGCTACCAGACAATGAGCAGTTCTTC | CASSLGLPDNEQFF
TRBD2 | TRBJ2-1 | TRBV7-3 | - | TGTGCCAGCAGCCCTAGCGGGAGGGCCCATGAGCAGTTCTTC | CASSPSGRAHEQFF
- | TRBJ1-1 | TRBV28 | - | TGTGCCAGCAGAGCAGCGTTTCCCCCATCGAACACTGAAGCTTTCTTT | CASRAAFPPSNTEAFF
- | TRBJ2-7 | TRBV7-2 | - | TGTGCCAGCAGCTTTGAGTCCGGGACAAGGTACTTC | CASSFESGTRYF
TRBD2 | TRBJ2-3 | TRBV9 | once | TGTGCCAGCAGCGTAGAGGCTAGCGGGAGAAGGTACCATACGCAGTATTTT | CASSVEASGRRYHTQYF
- | TRBJ1-4 | TRBV25-1 | few | TGTGCCAGCAGTGTCGGGGTCCGGGCAACTAATGAAAAACTGTTTTTT | CASSVGVRATNEKLFF
- | TRBJ1-5 | TRBV7-8 | - | TGTGCCAGCAGCTTAGTAGCTGGTGATCAGCCCCAGCATTTT | CASSLVAGDQPQHF
- | TRBJ1-2 | TRBV6-6 | - | TGTGCCCTTCATTGGGGTCCTAACTATGGCTACACCTTC | CALHWGPNYGYTF
- | TRBJ1-1 | TRBV5-8 | once | TGTGCCAGCAGCTTGGCGCTAGGGGTCGGGACGAACACTGAAGCTTTCTTT | CASSLALGVGTNTEAFF
- | TRBJ1-5 | TRBV19 | once | TGTGCCAGTCGGTACGTCGGTCAGCCCCAGCATTTT | CASRYVGQPQHF
- | TRBJ2-7 | TRBV5-1 | - | TGCGCCAGCAGCTTGGTAGTTGGCCAGGCCGAGCAGTACTTC | CASSLVVGQAEQYF
TRBD2 | TRBJ2-2 | TRBV10-3 | - | TGTGCCATTCTACTAGCGGGAGACACCGGGGAGCTGTTTTTT | CAILLAGDTGELFF
TRBD1 | TRBJ1-4 | TRBV5-1 | - | TGCGCCAGCAGCCGGGCAGGGGGCCCTTCAACTAATGAAAAACTGTTTTTT | CASSRAGGPSTNEKLFF
TRBD2 | TRBJ2-3 | TRBV6-5 | - | TGTGCCAGCAGTTCCTACCGACTAGCCGGCACAGATACGCAGTATTTT | CASSSYRLAGTDTQYF
TRBD1 | TRBJ2-3 | TRBV4-2 | - | TGTGCCAGCAGCCACAAGACAGGGGACACAGATACGCAGTATTTT | CASSHKTGDTDTQYF
- | TRBJ2-2 | TRBV4-2 | - | TGTGCCAGCAGCCAAGAGGGGCTCTGGGCCGGGGAGCTGTTTTTT | CASSQEGLWAGELFF
- | TRBJ2-1 | TRBV9 | - | TGTGCCAGCAGCGTAGAATTCCGGTCCTACAATGAGCAGTTCTTC | CASSVEFRSYNEQFF
- | TRBJ2-7 | TRBV15 | - | TGTGCCACCAGCAGCGGGCAGAGATTATACGAGCAGTACTTC | CATSSGQRLYEQYF
- | TRBJ1-6 | TRBV6-5 | - | TGTGCCAGCAGTCCGCTGGGAGGGGAGATTTCACCCCTCCACTTT | CASSPLGGEISPLHF
- | TRBJ1-3 | TRBV9 | - | TGTGCCAGCAGCGTAGGGTTCGGCAGTCTGAGCTCTGGAAACACCATATATTTT | CASSVGFGSLSSGNTIYF
- | TRBJ1-1 | TRBV18 | - | TGTGCCAGCTCGCTGGAGGGAGTTATCGGTGAAGCTTTCTTT | CASSLEGVIGEAFF
- | TRBJ1-5 | TRBV6-1 | - | TGTGCCAGCAGCTTAGGGAATCGGCAGCCCCAGCATTTT | CASSLGNRQPQHF